This note documents a single T cell receptor beta chain sequence. What it binds is not known. The sample comes from a study of response to subunit inactivated influenza vaccine. General study points: Authors proposed each seasonal influenza vaccination draws in few new T cells.

There are 15 residues in the CDR3. Germline CDR1 and CDR2: KGHSH and LQKENI. V gave up 1 base and J gave up 2 bases, with 11 bases separating them. In TCRdb, the RT-PCR reads were re-called with MiXCR into one record per CDR3 protein. Of approximately 490,000 distinct CDR3 sequences in the sample, 6% to 9% are singletons; the top ten hold around 14%. This TCR derives from a man aged 45-69 years who received an inactivated influenza vaccine. The specimen comprised PBMCs from blood, sampled less than 30 months after vaccination. The J gene is TRBJ2-5, the V gene TRBV18; tentatively, D is TRBD1 (6 bases). The CDR3 region has the DNA TGTGCCAGCTCACCACAGGGGACACGACAAGAGACCCAGTACTTC. Protein: CASSPQGTRQETQYF.